These 21 T cell receptor beta chains came from one sample sequenced in a study of blood T cell repertoires in COVID-19. Clones were sequenced by immunoSEQ multiplex PCR, and TCRdb holds only the in-frame ones, with some missing. The sample records some 42,000 clones, more than 70% being singletons. The sample consisted of peripheral blood. These receptors were collected from a human donor in a cohort sampled during active COVID-19.

This chain connects TRBV3-1 (or the pseudogene TRBV3-2) to TRBJ2-5; unclear D gene. V was cut by 0 bases and J by 5 bases, with 13 bases left in between. CDR3 length equals 15 residues. CDR1 is LGHDT and CDR2 is YNNKEL in the germline V gene (reference sequence). Here the CDR3 DNA reads TGTGCCAGCAGCCAAGATCCGGGTCCATGGGAGACCCAGTACTTC. It codes for CASSQDPGPWETQYF.

The chain is built from TRBV9 and TRBJ1-1; a possible D gene is TRBD1 (5 bases). CDR3 length equals 12 residues. Germline V gene data show CDR1 as SGDLS and CDR2 as YYNGEE. V shed 0 bases and J shed 8 bases, with 8 bases lying between them. The CDR3 spells CASSVAGGEAFF. CDR3 coding DNA: TGTGCCAGCAGCGTAGCGGGGGGGGAAGCTTTCTTT.

This clone was recorded a few times. CDR3 region: CSVEKGLANEQFF. CDR3 in DNA: TGCAGCGTTGAAAAGGGACTAGCTAATGAGCAGTTCTTC. The V gene is TRBV29-1, the J gene TRBJ2-1, with 9 bases lining up with TRBD2. The CDR3 is 13 residues long. Germline lookup yields CDR1 SQVTM and CDR2 ANQGSEA. With V trimmed by 2 bases and J by 7 bases, 3 bases remained unmatched.

In its sample, this clone was seen once. This chain connects TRBV5-4 to TRBJ2-7, with 11 bases identical to TRBD1. Germline CDR1 SGHNT, CDR2 YYREEE (reference sequence). V lost 5 bases to trimming and J lost 1 base; unmatched junction nucleotides: 5. The CDR3 spans 15 residues. As DNA, the CDR3 is TGTGCCAGCAGTTCCGGACAGGGGGCTTCCTACGAGCAGTACTTC. Translation: CASSSGQGASYEQYF.

J is TRBJ2-7 and V is TRBV5-4; possibly TRBD2 for D (6 bases). The CDR3 consists of 11 residues. V lost 7 bases to trimming and J lost 6 bases, with 11 bases between them. CDR1 and CDR2 (germline): SGHNT, YYREEE (reference sequence). CDR3 coding DNA: TGTGCCAGCGGGGGACTGGGCGAGCAGTACTTC. It yields the protein CASGGLGEQYF.

The rearrangement joins TRBV7-9 to TRBJ2-3; 9 positions match TRBD2. The junction had 6 bases not matched to a gene; V was cut back by 5 bases and J by 3 bases. Germline V CDR1 and CDR2: SEHNR, FQNEAQ (reference sequence). This CDR3 has 15 residues. CDR3 in amino acids: CASSPTSGKTDTQYF. The DNA of the CDR3 is TGTGCCAGCAGCCCGACTAGCGGAAAGACAGATACGCAGTATTTT.

CDR3 in DNA: TGCGCCAGCAGCCCAAGCGGGTCCTACGAGCAGTACTTC. This translates into CASSPSGSYEQYF. The gene calls are TRBV5-1 and TRBJ2-7; a possible D gene is TRBD2 (6 bases). This CDR3 is built from 13 residues. Germline V CDR1 and CDR2: SGHRS, YFSETQ. V was shortened by 4 bases and J by 1 base, with 9 bases between the two germline ends.

The rearrangement uses TRBV2 and TRBJ1-2; D unresolved. The V end was cut by 8 bases, the J end by 4 bases, with 20 bases between. The CDR3 has 15 amino acids. The germline CDR1 and CDR2 sequences are SNHLY and FYNNEI. The CDR3 loop reads CASFRPGEASYGYTF. Written as DNA, the CDR3 is TGTGCCAGCTTTAGGCCGGGTGAGGCCTCCTATGGCTACACCTTC.

This clone occurred once. The genes are TRBV19 and TRBJ2-7, with TRBD1 matching over 8 bases. After removal of 5 bases from V and 2 bases from J, the junction contained 5 bases not matched to a gene. CDR1 and CDR2 from the germline V gene are LNHDA and SQIVND (reference sequence). CDR3 length: 14 amino acids. CDR3 sequence reads: CASSYWTGPYEQYF. For the CDR3, the DNA is TGTGCCAGTAGTTATTGGACAGGGCCCTACGAGCAGTACTTC.

The table lists this clone with a count of one. V usage is TRBV5-1 and J usage is TRBJ2-1; 7 positions agree with TRBD1. The CDR3 length is 12 residues. The germline V gene encodes CDR1 SGHRS and CDR2 YFSETQ. V lost 9 bases and J lost 8; bases outside the gene matches: 8. The CDR3 DNA reads TGCGCCACGACAACAGGGGACCATGAGCAGTTCTTC. It is translated as CATTTGDHEQFF.

The chain combines TRBV2 with TRBJ1-6, with D possibly TRBD1 on 6 matching bases. The CDR3 loop spans 15 amino acids. V lost 8 bases, J lost 6 bases, and 17 bases lay in between. Germline CDR1 reads SNHLY; CDR2 reads FYNNEI. Here the CDR3 reads CASRIGAGVNSPLHF. The CDR3 DNA reads as TGTGCCAGCCGAATCGGCGCAGGGGTTAATTCACCCCTCCACTTT.

In DNA, the CDR3 is TGTGCCAGTAGACTAACCTCTGGGGCCAACGTCCTGACTTTC. Its protein is CASRLTSGANVLTF. The chain has TRBV19 and TRBJ2-6; D call uncertain. Trimming pared 6 bases from V and 0 bases from J, leaving 6 bases between. CDR1 is LNHDA and CDR2 is SQIVND in the germline V gene (reference sequence). There are 14 residues in the CDR3.

The J gene is TRBJ1-6, the V gene TRBV30; TRBD1 agrees at 7 bases. J gave up 9 bases and V 8 bases, and 7 bases lay outside the gene matches. CDR3 length: 12 amino acids. CDR1 is GTSNPN, CDR2 SVGIG, per germline (reference sequence). The CDR3 sequence: CAGGDRVSPLHF. The CDR3 bases are TGTGCCGGGGGTGACAGGGTTTCACCCCTCCACTTT.

The V call is TRBV6-5, the J call TRBJ2-1; 8 nucleotides agree with TRBD1. V was clipped by 5 bases and J by 7 bases; unmatched bases: 7. The CDR3 is 14 residues long. The V gene's germline CDR1 is MNHEY and CDR2 SVGAGI. The CDR3, as DNA: TGTGCCAGCAGTAAGATACAGGGGGGAAATGAGCAGTTCTTC. Translating gives CASSKIQGGNEQFF.

The gene calls are TRBV19 and TRBJ2-7; the D is unclear. This CDR3 comprises 13 residues. Germline loops: CDR1 LNHDA, CDR2 SQIVND (reference sequence). Trimming took off 3 bases at V and 7 bases at J, with 13 bases between the two ends. CDR3 region: CASSIIGGDEQYF. The CDR3 coding sequence is TGTGCCAGTAGTATTATAGGCGGAGATGAGCAGTACTTC.

In its sample, this clone was seen once. The CDR3 region has the DNA TGTGCCAGCAGCATGGGACAGGGGGATGAAAAACTGTTTTTT. Its protein product is CASSMGQGDEKLFF. The chain uses TRBV11-3 and TRBJ1-4, with 11 bases identical to TRBD1. CDR1 is SGHNT, CDR2 YENEEA, per germline. With V trimmed by 5 bases and J by 6 bases, 2 bases remained unmatched. The CDR3 length is 14 residues.

This clone was seen a few times. The V and J genes are TRBV30 and TRBJ2-7; perhaps TRBD2 as D (5 bases). Germline V gene sequence: CDR1 GTSNPN, CDR2 SVGIG (reference sequence). Trimming took off 0 bases at V and 3 bases at J, with 15 bases between the two ends. The CDR3 length is 15 residues. CDR3 bases: TGTGCCTGGAGTGTACCTAGCACTGTAATCTACGAGCAGTACTTC. Protein: CAWSVPSTVIYEQYF.

This clone has a handful of counts. This chain joins TRBV2 and TRBJ1-5, with 7 bases identical to TRBD1. With V trimmed by 6 bases and J by 4 bases, 9 bases remained unmatched. This CDR3 has 15 amino acids. Per the germline V gene, CDR1 is SNHLY and CDR2 is FYNNEI. The chain's CDR3 is CASSGTGVGNQPQHF. Here the CDR3 DNA reads TGTGCCAGCAGCGGCACAGGGGTTGGAAATCAGCCCCAGCATTTT.

This clone came up once. The chain joins TRBV6-6 to TRBJ1-4; tentatively, D is TRBD1 (6 bases). CDR3 length equals 14 residues. V shed 6 bases and J shed 7 bases, with 15 bases lying between them. Germline CDR1 is MNHNY and CDR2 is SVGAGI (reference sequence). CDR3 bases: TGTGCCAGCAGACAAGACAGGACGGTTGAAAAACTGTTTTTT. Its protein is CASRQDRTVEKLFF.

This clone was found a few times. The CDR3 region is CASSPLRDSYEQYF. DNA for the CDR3: TGTGCCAGCTCACCACTGAGAGACTCCTACGAGCAGTACTTC. V is TRBV18 and J is TRBJ2-7; D is uncertain. This CDR3 region has 14 residues. Trimming took 1 base from V and 0 from J, leaving 7 bases between them. The germline V gene has CDR1 KGHSH and CDR2 LQKENI.

The chain joins TRBV11-1 to TRBJ2-1, with unresolved D. V lost 5 bases and J lost 12, with 26 bases in between. The CDR3 length is 16 residues. Germline loops: CDR1 SGHAT, CDR2 FQDESV (reference sequence). CDR3 residues: CASSPDPSYPDRGQFF. The CDR3 DNA reads as TGTGCCAGCAGCCCCGACCCGTCCTACCCAGATCGCGGGCAGTTCTTC.